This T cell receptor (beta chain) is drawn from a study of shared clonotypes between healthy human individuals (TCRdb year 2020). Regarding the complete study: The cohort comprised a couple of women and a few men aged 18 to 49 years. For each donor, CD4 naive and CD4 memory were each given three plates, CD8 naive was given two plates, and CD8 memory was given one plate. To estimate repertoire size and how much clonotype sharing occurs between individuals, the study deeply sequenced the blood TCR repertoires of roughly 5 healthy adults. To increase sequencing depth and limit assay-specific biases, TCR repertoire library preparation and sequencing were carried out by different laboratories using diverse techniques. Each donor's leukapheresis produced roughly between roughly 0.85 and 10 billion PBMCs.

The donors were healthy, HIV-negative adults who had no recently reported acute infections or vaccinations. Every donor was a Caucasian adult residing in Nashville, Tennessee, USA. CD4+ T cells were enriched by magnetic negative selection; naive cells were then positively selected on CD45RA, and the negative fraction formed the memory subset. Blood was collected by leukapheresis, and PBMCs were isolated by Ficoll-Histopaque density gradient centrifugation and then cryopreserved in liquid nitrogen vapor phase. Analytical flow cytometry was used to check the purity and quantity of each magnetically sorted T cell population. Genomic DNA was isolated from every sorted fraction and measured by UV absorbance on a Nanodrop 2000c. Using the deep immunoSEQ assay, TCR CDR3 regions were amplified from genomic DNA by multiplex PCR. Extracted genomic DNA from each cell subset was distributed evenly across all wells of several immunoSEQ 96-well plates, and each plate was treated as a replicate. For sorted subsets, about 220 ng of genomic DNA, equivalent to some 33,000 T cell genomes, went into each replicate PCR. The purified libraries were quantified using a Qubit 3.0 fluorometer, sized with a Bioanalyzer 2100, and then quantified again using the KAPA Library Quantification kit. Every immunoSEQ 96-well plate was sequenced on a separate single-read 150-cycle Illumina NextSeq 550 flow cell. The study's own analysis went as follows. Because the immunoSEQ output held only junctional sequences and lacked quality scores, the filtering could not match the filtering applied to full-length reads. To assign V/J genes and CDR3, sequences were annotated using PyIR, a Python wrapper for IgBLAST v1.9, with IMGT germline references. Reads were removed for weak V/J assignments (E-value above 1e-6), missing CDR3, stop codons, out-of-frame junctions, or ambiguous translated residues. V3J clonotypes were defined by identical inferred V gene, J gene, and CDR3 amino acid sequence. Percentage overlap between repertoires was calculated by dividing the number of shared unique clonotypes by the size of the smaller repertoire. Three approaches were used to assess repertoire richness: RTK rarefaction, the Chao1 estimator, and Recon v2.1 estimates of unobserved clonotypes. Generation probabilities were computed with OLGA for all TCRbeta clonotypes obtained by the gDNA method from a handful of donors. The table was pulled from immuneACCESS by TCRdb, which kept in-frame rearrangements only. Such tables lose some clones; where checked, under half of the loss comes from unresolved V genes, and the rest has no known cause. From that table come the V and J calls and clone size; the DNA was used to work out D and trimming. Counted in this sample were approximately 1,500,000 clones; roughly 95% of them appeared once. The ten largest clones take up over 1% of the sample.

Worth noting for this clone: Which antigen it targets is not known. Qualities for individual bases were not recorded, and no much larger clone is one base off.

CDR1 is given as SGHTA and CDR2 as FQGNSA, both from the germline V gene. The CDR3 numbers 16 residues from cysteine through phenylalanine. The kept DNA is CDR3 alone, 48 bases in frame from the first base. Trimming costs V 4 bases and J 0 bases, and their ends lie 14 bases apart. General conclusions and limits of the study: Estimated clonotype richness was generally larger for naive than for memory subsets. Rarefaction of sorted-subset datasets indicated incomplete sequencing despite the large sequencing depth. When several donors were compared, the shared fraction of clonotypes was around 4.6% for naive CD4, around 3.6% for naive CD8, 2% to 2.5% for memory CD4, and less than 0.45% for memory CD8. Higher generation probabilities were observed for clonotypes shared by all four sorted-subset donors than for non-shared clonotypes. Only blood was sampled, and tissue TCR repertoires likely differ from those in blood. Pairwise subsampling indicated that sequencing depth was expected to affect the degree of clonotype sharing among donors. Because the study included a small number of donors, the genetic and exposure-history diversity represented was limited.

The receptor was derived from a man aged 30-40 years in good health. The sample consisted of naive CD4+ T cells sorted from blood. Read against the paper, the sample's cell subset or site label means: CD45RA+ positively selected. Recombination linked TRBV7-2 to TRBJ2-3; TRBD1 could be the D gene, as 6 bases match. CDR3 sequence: CASSSAGTLSTDTQYF. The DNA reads TGTGCCAGCAGCTCCGCCGGGACACTGAGCACAGATACGCAGTATTTT. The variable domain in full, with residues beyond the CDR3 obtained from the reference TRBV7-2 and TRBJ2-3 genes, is GAGVSQSPSNKVTEKGKDVELRCDPISGHTALYWYRQSLGQGLEFLIYFQGNSAPDKSGLPSDRFSAERTGGSVSTLTIQRTQQEDSAVYLCASSSAGTLSTDTQYFGPGTRLTVL.